This T cell receptor (beta chain) was found in a study of T cell changes during pregnancy in multiple sclerosis. Some clones are missing from TCRdb's copy, which holds only in-frame ones; the method was immunoSEQ multiplex PCR. The table has over 35,000 clones, about 92% seen once. This TCR came from a female donor with multiple sclerosis, enrolled in a pregnancy study. The sample taken for sequencing was peripheral blood.

The CDR3: CASSDGGNTDTQYF. Here the CDR3 DNA reads TGCGCCAGCAGTGACGGGGGAAACACAGATACGCAGTATTTT. The chain uses TRBV10-1 and TRBJ2-3; TRBD2 might be the D (6 bases). The V and J ends lost 3 bases and 2 bases respectively, with 9 bases between them. CDR1 WNHNN and CDR2 SYGVQD come from the germline V gene (reference sequence). This CDR3 is built from 14 residues.